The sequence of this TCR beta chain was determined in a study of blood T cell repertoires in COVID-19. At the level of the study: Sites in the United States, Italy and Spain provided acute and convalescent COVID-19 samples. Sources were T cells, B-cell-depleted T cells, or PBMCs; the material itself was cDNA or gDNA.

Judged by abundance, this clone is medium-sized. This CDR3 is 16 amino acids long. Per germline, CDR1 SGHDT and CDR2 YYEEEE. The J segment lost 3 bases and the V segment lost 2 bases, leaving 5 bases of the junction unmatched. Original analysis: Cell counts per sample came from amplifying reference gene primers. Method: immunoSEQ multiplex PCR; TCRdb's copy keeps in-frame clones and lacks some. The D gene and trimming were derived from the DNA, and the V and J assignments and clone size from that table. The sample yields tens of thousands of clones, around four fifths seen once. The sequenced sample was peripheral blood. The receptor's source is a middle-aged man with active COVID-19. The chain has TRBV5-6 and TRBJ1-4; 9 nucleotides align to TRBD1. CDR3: CASSLGTGLPNEKLFF. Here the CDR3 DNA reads TGTGCCAGCAGCTTAGGGACAGGGCTCCCTAATGAAAAACTGTTTTTT.